Listed here are 5 T cell receptor beta chains from one sample, sequenced in a study of cytomegalovirus exposure and HLA in healthy donors. This PCR relied on a set of 60 Vbeta primers and 13 Jbeta primers. This table comes from immunoSEQ multiplex PCR, and its TCRdb copy is limited to in-frame clones, with some not included. The table has about 160,000 clones, approximately 76% seen once. What was sequenced was PBMCs. These receptors were obtained from a man aged 55-75 years in good health and CMV-seronegative.

This clone was seen more than once but under ten times. The genes are TRBV5-6 and TRBJ2-5; no reliable D call. CDR3 length equals 11 residues. Trimming took off 3 bases at V and 5 bases at J, with 5 bases between the two ends. In germline, CDR1 is SGHDT, CDR2 YYEEEE. The CDR3 protein is CASSSLETQYF. As DNA, the CDR3 is TGTGCCAGCAGCTCCCTGGAGACCCAGTACTTC.

The CDR3 sequence: CASSRQGGYGYTF. The DNA for the CDR3 is TGTGCCAGCAGCAGACAGGGAGGCTATGGCTACACCTTC. V and J are TRBV5-4 and TRBJ1-2, with TRBD1 matching over 7 bases. CDR3 length: 13 residues. Germline CDR1 and CDR2: SGHNT and YYREEE (reference sequence). With V trimmed by 4 bases and J by 4 bases, 4 bases remained unmatched.

The chain recombines TRBV7-8 with TRBJ2-1, with 7 bases fitting TRBD2. This CDR3 has 12 amino acids. CDR1 SGHVS and CDR2 FQNEAQ come from the germline V gene. After removal of 5 bases from V and 13 bases from J, the junction contained 8 bases not matched to a gene. This CDR3 reads CASSPGLVYQFF. The CDR3 region has the DNA TGTGCCAGCAGCCCCGGACTAGTTTATCAGTTCTTC.

The sample holds one count of this clone. The CDR3 sequence: CASSSRDTQYF. The CDR3 DNA reads as TGTGCCAGCAGCTCTCGGGATACGCAGTATTTT. This sequence joins TRBV28 and TRBJ2-3; no definite D call. From germline, CDR1 is MDHEN and CDR2 SYDVKM. The CDR3 has 11 amino acids. V shed 6 bases and J shed 6 bases, with 7 bases lying between them.

In this sample, this clone turned up many times. CDR3 DNA: TGTGCCAGCAGCTTGTTCGAACTCCACTCTGGAAACACCATATATTTT. Protein: CASSLFELHSGNTIYF. The genes are TRBV5-6 and TRBJ1-3; no reliable D call. Trimming removed 1 base from V and 0 bases from J, with 11 bases in between. There are 16 residues in the CDR3. Germline CDR1 SGHDT, CDR2 YYEEEE.